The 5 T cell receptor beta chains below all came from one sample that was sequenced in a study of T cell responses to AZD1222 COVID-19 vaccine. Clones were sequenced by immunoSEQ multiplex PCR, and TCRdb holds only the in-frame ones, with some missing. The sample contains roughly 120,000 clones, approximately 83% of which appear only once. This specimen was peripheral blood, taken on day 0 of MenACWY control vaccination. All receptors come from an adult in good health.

Written as DNA, the CDR3 is TGTGCCAGCTCAGAGGGGACCGCCGTTGAAGCTTTCTTT. It codes for CASSEGTAVEAFF. The chain links TRBV18 to TRBJ1-1; D may be TRBD1 (5 bases). Trimming took 5 bases from V and 7 from J, leaving 14 bases between them. This CDR3 comprises 13 residues. Germline loops: CDR1 KGHSH, CDR2 LQKENI.

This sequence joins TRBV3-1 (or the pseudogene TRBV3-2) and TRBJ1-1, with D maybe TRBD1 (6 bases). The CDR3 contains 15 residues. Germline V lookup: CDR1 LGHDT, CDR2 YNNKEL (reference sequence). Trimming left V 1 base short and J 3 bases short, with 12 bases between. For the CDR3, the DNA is TGTGCCAGCAGCCAAGTTTTTAGGGGGGACACTGAAGCTTTCTTT. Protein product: CASSQVFRGDTEAFF.

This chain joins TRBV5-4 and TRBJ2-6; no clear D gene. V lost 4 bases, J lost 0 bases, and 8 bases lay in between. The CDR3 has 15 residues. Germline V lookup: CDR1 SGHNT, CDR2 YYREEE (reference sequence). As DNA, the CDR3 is TGTGCCAGCAGCCGAAAGAGCTCTGGGGCCAACGTCCTGACTTTC. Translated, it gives CASSRKSSGANVLTF. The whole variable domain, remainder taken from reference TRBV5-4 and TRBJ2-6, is ETGVTQSPTHLIKTRGQQVTLRCSSQSGHNTVSWYQQALGQGPQFIFQYYREEENGRGNFPPRFSGLQFPNYSSELNVNALELDDSALYLCASSRKSSGANVLTFGAGSRLTVL.

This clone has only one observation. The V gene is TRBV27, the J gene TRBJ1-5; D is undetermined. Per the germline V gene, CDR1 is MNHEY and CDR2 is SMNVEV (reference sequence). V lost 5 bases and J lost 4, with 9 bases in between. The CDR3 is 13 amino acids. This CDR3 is CASSRRDNQPQHF. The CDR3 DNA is TGTGCCAGCAGTCGCCGGGATAATCAGCCCCAGCATTTT.

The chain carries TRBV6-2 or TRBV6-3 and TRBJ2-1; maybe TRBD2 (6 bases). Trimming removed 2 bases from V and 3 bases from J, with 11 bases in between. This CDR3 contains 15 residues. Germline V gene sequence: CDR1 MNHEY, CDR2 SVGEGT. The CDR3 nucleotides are TGTGCCAGCAGTTACGGGCCCGGGAGCTACAATGAGCAGTTCTTC. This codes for CASSYGPGSYNEQFF.